The 3 T cell receptor beta chains reported below all come from one sample, sequenced in a study of blood T cell repertoires in COVID-19. Repertoires were generated with immunoSEQ multiplex PCR, while TCRdb's copy carries only in-frame clones and drops some. The sample consists of 250,000 to 400,000 clones, roughly 88% of them appearing once. What was sequenced was peripheral blood. These receptors all stem from a woman aged 30 to 39 with COVID-19, enrolled during active disease.

The chain carries TRBV12-3 or TRBV12-4 and TRBJ2-4, with a possible D match to TRBD1 (5 bases). The CDR3 is 13 residues long. V lost 5 bases and J lost 4, with 9 bases in between. The CDR3 DNA reads as TGTGCCAGCAGTCGACAGCAGAAAAACATTCAGTACTTC. Its translation is CASSRQQKNIQYF.

This rearrangement joins TRBV6-1 to TRBJ2-3, with a tentative D call TRBD1 (6 bases). The V end lost 3 bases, the J end lost 2 bases, and 15 bases lay between the germline ends. Germline CDR1 is MNHNS and CDR2 is SASEGT. The CDR3 is 16 amino acids. This CDR3 reads CASSDPGQKNTDTQYF. CDR3 bases: TGTGCCAGCAGTGACCCAGGACAGAAAAACACAGATACGCAGTATTTT.

J is TRBJ1-1 and V is TRBV21-1; the D call in the table, TRBD1, was not verified against the DNA. TRBV21-1 has pseudogene status. CDR3 length: 18 residues. CDR3 sequence reads: CASSKDPPGTGKSTEAFF. CDR3 DNA: TGTGCCAGCAGCAAAGACCCCCCCGGGACAGGGAAGAGCACTGAAGCTTTCTTT.